The next 28 T cell receptor beta chains were all read from a single sample in a study of blood T cell repertoires in COVID-19 (dated by TCRdb to about 2020). Library creation used the immunoSEQ multiplex PCR assay. TCRdb carries this immuneACCESS record with in-frame sequences only. Its versions omit some clonotypes, under half of them owing to an unresolved V gene in the studies checked, with the rest unexplained. For this sample there are more than 65,000 clones; roughly 80% appear just once. The ten largest account for roughly an eighth of the sample. Input material: peripheral blood. Receptor source: a woman of 80 years or more with acute or convalescent COVID-19.

The J gene is TRBJ2-3, the V gene TRBV7-2, with D perhaps matching TRBD1 (5 bases). The CDR3 runs 13 residues. Trimming removed 5 bases from V and 7 bases from J, with 13 bases in between. CDR1 is SGHTA and CDR2 is FQGNSA in the germline V gene. The CDR3 region is CASSPRQGNTQYF. DNA for the CDR3: TGTGCCAGCAGCCCGCGGCAGGGTAATACGCAGTATTTT. Variable domain in full (rest from reference TRBV7-2 and TRBJ2-3): GAGVSQSPSNKVTEKGKDVELRCDPISGHTALYWYRQSLGQGLEFLIYFQGNSAPDKSGLPSDRFSAERTGGSVSTLTIQRTQQEDSAVYLCASSPRQGNTQYFGPGTRLTVL.

This clone was found a few times. The chain carries TRBV7-3 and TRBJ2-1; 13 bases map to TRBD2. The length of the CDR3 is 16 residues. Germline CDR1 SGHTA, CDR2 FQGTGA. The V and J ends lost 5 bases and 7 bases, in that order; junction bases with no gene match: 8. CDR3 in amino acids: CASSPRLAGGRNEQFF. The DNA for the CDR3 is TGTGCCAGCAGCCCCCGACTAGCGGGAGGTAGGAATGAGCAGTTCTTC.

The gene calls are TRBV6-5 and TRBJ2-5; TRBD2 might be the D (6 bases). The germline CDR1 and CDR2 sequences are MNHEY and SVGAGI. Trimming left V 7 bases short and J 5 bases short, with 20 bases between. CDR3 length equals 15 residues. This CDR3 is CASMGQGGGWETQYF. The CDR3 coding sequence is TGTGCCAGCATGGGCCAGGGAGGAGGGTGGGAGACCCAGTACTTC.

A few counts support this clone. This chain connects TRBV28 to TRBJ1-2; D is uncertain. V dropped 5 bases and J dropped 3 bases, with 13 bases sitting between them. This CDR3 spans 14 amino acids. Germline V gene sequence: CDR1 MDHEN, CDR2 SYDVKM. CDR3 protein: CASSPRPSDYGYTF. The CDR3 coding sequence is TGTGCCAGCAGTCCCCGTCCGTCAGACTATGGCTACACCTTC.

This rearrangement joins TRBV2 to TRBJ2-5, with D possibly TRBD2 on 5 matching bases. The CDR3 runs 16 residues. V lost 7 bases and J lost 2, with 20 bases in between. The germline CDR1 and CDR2 sequences are SNHLY and FYNNEI. CDR3 residues: CASNALAGEGQETQYF. The DNA of the CDR3 is TGTGCCAGCAACGCCCTGGCCGGGGAAGGGCAAGAGACCCAGTACTTC.

This chain connects TRBV6-6 to TRBJ2-7, with a possible D match to TRBD2 (6 bases). Germline CDR1 and CDR2: MNHNY and SVGAGI (reference sequence). The CDR3 is 12 residues long. Deletions cut 5 bases from V and 4 bases from J, with 9 bases between. CDR3 sequence (DNA): TGTGCCAGCAGTCCCGGACTATACGAGCAGTACTTC. It codes for CASSPGLYEQYF.

The V gene is TRBV19, the J gene TRBJ2-7; D gene ambiguous. The CDR3 is 14 amino acids. Germline V gene lookup returns CDR1 LNHDA and CDR2 SQIVND (reference sequence). V was shortened by 3 bases and J by 0 bases, with 9 bases between the two germline ends. For the CDR3, the DNA is TGTGCCAGTAGTATCGGTGCAGGCTCCTACGAGCAGTACTTC. This gives the protein CASSIGAGSYEQYF.

The chain has TRBV6-2 or TRBV6-3 and TRBJ2-7; 13 bases line up with TRBD2. Unmatched junction bases numbered 5, after V lost 3 bases and J lost 3 bases. This CDR3 has 16 amino acids. CDR1 MNHEY and CDR2 SVGEGT come from the germline V gene. DNA of the CDR3: TGTGCCAGCAGTTATTCCCGGACTAGCGGGAGCTACGAGCAGTACTTC. It yields the protein CASSYSRTSGSYEQYF.

This clone was found a few times. V usage is TRBV28 and J usage is TRBJ2-7, with D unresolved. Germline assignment: CDR1 MDHEN and CDR2 SYDVKM. Deletions cut 1 base from V and 2 bases from J, with 6 bases between. This CDR3 has 13 amino acids. CDR3 in DNA: TGTGCCAGCAGTTTATCTCCTGCCTACGAGCAGTACTTC. Its translation is CASSLSPAYEQYF.

This clone has a single count. The chain couples TRBV5-8 to TRBJ1-1; no definite D call. Germline CDR1 is SGHTS and CDR2 is YDEGEE. The CDR3 is 13 residues long. V lost 1 base and J 0 bases, leaving 4 bases between the germline ends. This CDR3 reads CASSLIMNTEAFF. CDR3 coding DNA: TGTGCCAGCAGCTTGATAATGAACACTGAAGCTTTCTTT.

This chain uses TRBV6-1 with TRBJ2-1; a weak D match, TRBD2 (6 bases). CDR3 length: 16 residues. V was trimmed by 3 bases and J by 10 bases, leaving 22 bases between them. Germline loops: CDR1 MNHNS, CDR2 SASEGT. DNA of the CDR3: TGTGCCAGCAGTGAGCACGAAGCGACTAGGGTACGGGAGCAGTTCTTC. Protein: CASSEHEATRVREQFF.

The chain recombines TRBV19 with TRBJ1-1; 8 nucleotides align to TRBD1. In germline, CDR1 is LNHDA, CDR2 SQIVND (reference sequence). The trim removed 2 bases at V and 1 base at J, leaving 3 bases unmatched. The CDR3 has 15 residues. CDR3 region: CASSIIGTGNTEAFF. The DNA for the CDR3 is TGTGCCAGTAGTATAATCGGGACAGGGAACACTGAAGCTTTCTTT.

This chain connects TRBV28 to TRBJ2-5, with D perhaps matching TRBD2 (6 bases). The CDR3 is made up of 15 amino acids. V dropped 6 bases and J dropped 6 bases, with 20 bases sitting between them. Germline V gene data show CDR1 as MDHEN and CDR2 as SYDVKM. This chain's CDR3 is CASSSNGRGGQTQYF. For the CDR3, the DNA is TGTGCCAGCAGCAGTAACGGGCGGGGTGGTCAGACCCAGTACTTC.

This chain joins TRBV4-1 and TRBJ1-5, with D unclear. Trimming left V 4 bases short and J 7 bases short, with 11 bases between. The germline V gene has CDR1 MGHRA and CDR2 YSYEKL. The CDR3 is 13 residues long. CDR3 nucleotide sequence: TGCGCCAGCAGCCGAGATGATCGGCAGCCCCAGCATTTT. Its protein is CASSRDDRQPQHF.

The rearrangement joins TRBV19 to TRBJ1-1; 7 bases fit TRBD1. CDR3 size: 16 residues. The junction had 6 bases not matched to a gene; V was cut back by 1 base and J by 1 base. The V gene's germline CDR1 is LNHDA and CDR2 SQIVND (reference sequence). Written as DNA, the CDR3 is TGTGCCAGTAGTATAGCGTACAACAGGGGGAACACTGAAGCTTTCTTT. Translated, it gives CASSIAYNRGNTEAFF. Filled out from reference TRBV19 and TRBJ1-1, the complete variable domain reads DGGITQSPKYLFRKEGQNVTLSCEQNLNHDAMYWYRQDPGQGLRLIYYSQIVNDFQKGDIAEGYSVSREKKESFPLTVTSAQKNPTAFYLCASSIAYNRGNTEAFFGQGTRLTVV.

The chain recombines TRBV7-5 with TRBJ2-1; the table calls TRBD2, which could not be checked here. TRBV7-5 is an annotated pseudogene. CDR3 size: 14 residues. The CDR3 here is CVRSETLWENEQFF. The DNA for the CDR3 is TGTGTCAGAAGCGAAACGCTTTGGGAGAATGAGCAGTTCTTC.

The chain carries TRBV27 and TRBJ2-3, with D hard to call. Per the germline V gene, CDR1 is MNHEY and CDR2 is SMNVEV (reference sequence). This CDR3 spans 12 amino acids. The V gene lost 5 bases and the J gene lost 5 bases, with 8 bases spanning the gap. The CDR3 loop reads CASSPQQDTQYF. The CDR3 nucleotides read TGTGCCAGCAGTCCTCAACAAGATACGCAGTATTTT.

The CDR3 nucleotides read TGTGCCAGCATCCCGACTAGCGGGAGTGGCGGGGAGCTGTTTTTT. Translation: CASIPTSGSGGELFF. The gene calls are TRBV2 and TRBJ2-2, with 12 bases identical to TRBD2. Per the germline V gene, CDR1 is SNHLY and CDR2 is FYNNEI. V was clipped by 7 bases and J by 7 bases; unmatched bases: 7. CDR3 length: 15 amino acids.

This clone was seen a few times. J is TRBJ2-3 and V is TRBV3-1 (or the pseudogene TRBV3-2); a possible D gene is TRBD2 (6 bases). Germline-derived CDR1 and CDR2 are LGHDT and YNNKEL (reference sequence). Trimming left V 0 bases short and J 2 bases short, with 9 bases between. There are 15 residues in the CDR3. The CDR3 is CASSQEGGTTDTQYF. The DNA for the CDR3 is TGTGCCAGCAGCCAAGAGGGCGGGACCACAGATACGCAGTATTTT.

Only one count was recorded for this clone. This sequence joins TRBV2 and TRBJ2-7; a possible D gene is TRBD2 (5 bases). The length of the CDR3 is 14 residues. In germline, CDR1 is SNHLY, CDR2 FYNNEI. V lost 4 bases, J lost 3 bases, and 13 bases lay in between. This CDR3 is CASSGSRAGYEQYF. The DNA of the CDR3 is TGTGCCAGCAGTGGATCAAGGGCGGGCTACGAGCAGTACTTC. Using reference TRBV2 and TRBJ2-7 for the parts outside the CDR3, the full variable domain is EPEVTQTPSHQVTQMGQEVILRCVPISNHLYFYWYRQILGQKVEFLVSFYNNEISEKSEIFDDQFSVERPDGSNFTLKIRSTKLEDSAMYFCASSGSRAGYEQYFGPGTRLTVT.

This chain uses TRBV19 with TRBJ2-5, with 7 bases that match TRBD1. Germline loops: CDR1 LNHDA, CDR2 SQIVND (reference sequence). V lost 3 bases and J lost 4; bases outside the gene matches: 8. CDR3 length: 15 amino acids. CDR3 coding DNA: TGTGCCAGTAGTATCGGGCAGGGGGTCCTAGAGACCCAGTACTTC. This sequence encodes CASSIGQGVLETQYF.

The chain uses TRBV5-1 and TRBJ1-2, with D perhaps matching TRBD1 (6 bases). Germline CDR1 reads SGHRS; CDR2 reads YFSETQ. The CDR3 extends over 13 amino acids. The V and J ends lost 7 bases and 1 base respectively, with 11 bases between them. The CDR3: CASGRDNNYGYTF. The CDR3 DNA sequence: TGCGCCAGCGGACGGGACAATAACTATGGCTACACCTTC.

The rearrangement links TRBV27 to TRBJ2-5; 10 bases fit TRBD2. Looked up from germline, CDR1 is MNHEY and CDR2 is SMNVEV (reference sequence). The V gene end was trimmed by 5 bases and the J gene end by 3 bases; junction bases not matched to a gene: 9. The CDR3 contains 16 residues. CDR3 DNA sequence: TGTGCCAGCAGTCCCCTGACTAGCGGGTTTAAAGAGACCCAGTACTTC. Its protein product is CASSPLTSGFKETQYF.

This rearrangement joins TRBV27 to TRBJ2-7, with a weak D call TRBD2 (6 bases). The CDR3 has 13 residues. V was trimmed by 5 bases and J by 0 bases, leaving 8 bases between them. The germline CDR1 and CDR2 sequences are MNHEY and SMNVEV (reference sequence). Written as DNA, the CDR3 is TGTGCCAGCAGTGGGACTGACTCCTACGAGCAGTACTTC. Amino acids: CASSGTDSYEQYF.

The chain employs TRBV30 and TRBJ2-7, with 11 nucleotides matching TRBD2. This CDR3 spans 12 amino acids. Germline values: CDR1 GTSNPN, CDR2 SVGIG (reference sequence). The J segment lost 1 base and the V segment lost 7 bases, leaving 0 bases of the junction unmatched. The CDR3 DNA is TGTGCCTCTAGCGGGGGGTCCTACGAGCAGTACTTC. This codes for CASSGGSYEQYF.

The V call is TRBV3-1 (or the pseudogene TRBV3-2), the J call TRBJ2-7; perhaps TRBD2 as D (6 bases). Germline-derived CDR1 and CDR2 are LGHDT and YNNKEL (reference sequence). V lost 4 bases and J 1 base, leaving 14 bases between the germline ends. There are 15 residues in the CDR3. The CDR3 DNA follows: TGTGCCAGCAGCCCGAATTGGGACTCTTCCTACGAGCAGTACTTC. Its protein is CASSPNWDSSYEQYF.

This clone was counted a single time. The V and J genes are TRBV5-6 and TRBJ2-5, with a weak D call TRBD2 (5 bases). Germline CDR1 and CDR2: SGHDT and YYEEEE. Trimming left V 0 bases short and J 1 base short, with 7 bases between. There are 14 residues in the CDR3. DNA of the CDR3: TGTGCCAGCAGCTTGGAGGCGGGCCAAGAGACCCAGTACTTC. This encodes CASSLEAGQETQYF.

A few counts support this clone. The CDR3: CASSIVGRDIYNEQFF. CDR3 in DNA: TGTGCCAGTAGTATAGTGGGCAGGGATATCTACAATGAGCAGTTCTTC. The chain couples TRBV19 to TRBJ2-1; possible D gene TRBD1, 5 bases. The CDR3 totals 16 residues. V was shortened by 1 base and J by 3 bases, with 13 bases between the two germline ends. Germline CDR1 is LNHDA and CDR2 is SQIVND (reference sequence).